This TCR beta chain is from a study of cytomegalovirus exposure and HLA in healthy donors. Trimming removed 0 bases at V and 2 bases at J, with 6 bases between. This CDR3 region has 14 residues. CDR1 and CDR2 (germline): SGHRS, YFSETQ. PCR primers comprised 60 Vbeta and 13 Jbeta primers. Some clones are missing from TCRdb's copy, which holds only in-frame ones; the method was immunoSEQ multiplex PCR. The sample includes roughly 190,000 clones, roughly 80% of them seen just once. Source material: PBMCs. The clonotype comes from a man aged 50 to 59 in good health and CMV-seronegative. This chain connects TRBV5-1 to TRBJ2-1; D call uncertain. CDR3 sequence reads: CASSLARAYNEQFF. For the CDR3, the DNA is TGCGCCAGCAGCTTGGCACGGGCCTACAATGAGCAGTTCTTC.